What follows are 8 T cell receptor beta chains derived from one specimen sequenced in a study of graft-versus-host responses after intestinal transplantation. The data were produced by immunoSEQ multiplex PCR, yet TCRdb's version contains in-frame clones alone and is incomplete. Seen here are almost 55,000 clones, about 90% observed once, and the top ten hold around 5.5%. The sample was PBMCs, taken nearly 670 days after intestinal transplant. The source of these receptors is a human patient who received an intestinal transplant, so some T cells may come from the graft donor.

This chain uses TRBV27 with TRBJ2-3; TRBD2 agrees at 8 bases. Trimming took 2 bases from V and 5 from J; bases not matched to a gene: 6. This CDR3 has 15 amino acids. Germline CDR1 reads MNHEY; CDR2 reads SMNVEV (reference sequence). CDR3 in amino acids: CASSLMGLGKDTQYF. The CDR3 DNA is TGTGCCAGCAGTTTAATGGGACTAGGGAAAGATACGCAGTATTTT.

The V gene is TRBV6-5, the J gene TRBJ2-7, with 10 bases matching TRBD1. CDR3 size: 16 residues. Trimming cost V 0 bases and J 1 base; bases outside gene matches: 3. CDR1 and CDR2 (germline): MNHEY, SVGAGI. As DNA, the CDR3 is TGTGCCAGCAGTTACTCCCGGGACAGGGGTTCCTACGAGCAGTACTTC. Protein: CASSYSRDRGSYEQYF.

The gene calls are TRBV7-9 and TRBJ2-5; 7 nucleotides line up with TRBD1. Trimming cost V 6 bases and J 1 base; bases outside gene matches: 8. Germline CDR1 reads SEHNR; CDR2 reads FQNEAQ (reference sequence). The CDR3 contains 15 residues. The CDR3 DNA sequence: TGTGCCAGCAGTTCTATTACAGGGGTCCAAGAGACCCAGTACTTC. Encoded protein: CASSSITGVQETQYF.

The chain is built from TRBV7-9 and TRBJ2-7, with D unclear. The CDR3 has 11 amino acids. CDR1 and CDR2 (germline): SEHNR, FQNEAQ (reference sequence). V was trimmed by 5 bases and J by 1 base, leaving 3 bases between them. The CDR3 reads CASSGSYEQYF. CDR3 coding DNA: TGTGCCAGCAGCGGTTCCTACGAGCAGTACTTC.

The V call is TRBV19, the J call TRBJ2-5; 11 nucleotides align to TRBD2. Germline CDR1 LNHDA, CDR2 SQIVND (reference sequence). V lost 8 bases and J lost 5; bases outside the gene matches: 7. The CDR3 consists of 14 residues. CDR3 residues: CASAVAGGLETQYF. CDR3 DNA sequence: TGTGCCAGTGCCGTAGCGGGGGGGCTTGAGACCCAGTACTTC.

This chain connects TRBV6-1 to TRBJ1-1; TRBD1 might be the D (5 bases). The CDR3 length is 15 residues. Germline CDR1 MNHNS, CDR2 SASEGT. V was clipped by 8 bases and J by 1 base, with 17 bases between them. CDR3 residues: CASSREGSGNTEAFF. The CDR3 nucleotides read TGTGCCAGCTCACGCGAGGGGTCGGGGAACACTGAAGCTTTCTTT.

The V and J genes are TRBV10-3 and TRBJ1-3, with 7 nucleotides matching TRBD1. The germline gives CDR1 ENHRY, CDR2 SYGVKD. Losses at the gene ends were 6 bases for V and 0 bases for J; bases not matched to a gene: 5. This CDR3 is built from 15 residues. The CDR3, as DNA: TGTGCCATCAGGGGGGGACAGAGCTCTGGAAACACCATATATTTT. It specifies CAIRGGQSSGNTIYF.

This rearrangement joins TRBV6-1 to TRBJ2-1; D gene uncertain. The CDR3 is 13 residues long. V shed 8 bases and J shed 0 bases, with 8 bases lying between them. Germline V gene sequence: CDR1 MNHNS, CDR2 SASEGT. DNA of the CDR3: TGTGCCAGCGGGAAGAGCTCCTACAATGAGCAGTTCTTC. Translation gives CASGKSSYNEQFF.